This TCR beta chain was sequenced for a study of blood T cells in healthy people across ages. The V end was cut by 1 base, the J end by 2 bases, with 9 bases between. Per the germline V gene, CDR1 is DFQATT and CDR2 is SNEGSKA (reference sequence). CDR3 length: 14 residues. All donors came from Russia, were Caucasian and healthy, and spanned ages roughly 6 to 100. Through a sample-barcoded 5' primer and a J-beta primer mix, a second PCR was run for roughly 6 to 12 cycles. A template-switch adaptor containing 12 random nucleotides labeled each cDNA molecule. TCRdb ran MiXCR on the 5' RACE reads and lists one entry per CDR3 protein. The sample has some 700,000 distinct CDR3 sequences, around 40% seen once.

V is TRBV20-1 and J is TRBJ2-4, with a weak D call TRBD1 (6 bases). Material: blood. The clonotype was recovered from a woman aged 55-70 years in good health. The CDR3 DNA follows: TGCAGTGCTAGAGTTGGGGGCACCAAAAACATTCAGTACTTC. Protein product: CSARVGGTKNIQYF.